This T cell receptor (beta chain) was retrieved from a study of tumor-infiltrating lymphocytes in oesophageal squamous cell carcinoma. TCRdb passed the PCR reads through MiXCR, listing each CDR3 protein once. Among 8,500 to 14,000 distinct CDR3 sequences listed, more than 55% were seen once. Comments on this clonotype: It is unclear where the CDR3 begins or ends on the DNA, so no DNA is shown, and the CDR3 is as TCRdb lists it.

Sequenced material: esophageal tumor tissue. The clonotype originates from a male donor with esophageal squamous cell carcinoma.

This chain's CDR3 is CISVPEALTGAEAFF. The chain recombines TRBV7-5 with TRBJ1-1; the table's TRBD1 call for D was not verified on the DNA. TRBV7-5 is designated a pseudogene. Inclusive of both ends, the CDR3 amounts to 15 amino acids.